This is a list of T cell receptor beta chains from one sample in a study of Graves' ophthalmopathy and Graves' hyperthyroidism. TCRdb re-derived calls from the multiplex PCR reads in MiXCR, one entry per CDR3 protein. The table records 300,000 to 350,000 distinct CDR3 sequences, about 17% of them present only once. Sequencing was carried out using peripheral blood. These receptor sequences come from an adult man with Graves' ophthalmopathy. Both conserved end residues are part of each CDR3. The order of the fields is V gene, CDR3 length, clone size, J gene, CDR3 protein. Rows give clone size only sometimes, using once, few, many, or a class for an expanded clone.

v_gene: TRBV20-1; len: 12; abundance: .; j_gene: TRBJ1-1; CDR3aa: CSAPGQDNEAFF
v_gene: TRBV7-9; len: 15; abundance: many; j_gene: TRBJ2-7; CDR3aa: CASSPIGEQSYEQYF
v_gene: TRBV4-2; len: 15; abundance: many; j_gene: TRBJ2-7; CDR3aa: CASSQDYRVTYEQYF
v_gene: TRBV6-2/TRBV6-3; len: 13; abundance: many; j_gene: TRBJ1-1; CDR3aa: CASKKDGNTEAFF
v_gene: TRBV6-5; len: 15; abundance: many; j_gene: TRBJ2-7; CDR3aa: CASSYGGEGSYEQYF
v_gene: TRBV19; len: 16; abundance: many; j_gene: TRBJ2-2; CDR3aa: CASSPYSGANTGELFF
v_gene: TRBV11-2; len: 12; abundance: many; j_gene: TRBJ1-3; CDR3aa: CASSLTGNTIYF
v_gene: TRBV9; len: 15; abundance: many; j_gene: TRBJ2-5; CDR3aa: CASSVSYAGSGTQYF
v_gene: TRBV30; len: 13; abundance: many; j_gene: TRBJ1-5; CDR3aa: CAWSRGRNQPQHF
v_gene: TRBV12-3/TRBV12-4; len: 16; abundance: many; j_gene: TRBJ2-2; CDR3aa: CASSSWDSLSTGELFF
v_gene: TRBV12-3/TRBV12-4; len: 17; abundance: many; j_gene: TRBJ2-7; CDR3aa: CASSLTPFTSGRNEQYF
v_gene: TRBV6-2/TRBV6-3; len: 16; abundance: many; j_gene: TRBJ2-7; CDR3aa: CASSYPPGQGLHEQYF
v_gene: TRBV20-1; len: 14; abundance: many; j_gene: TRBJ1-6; CDR3aa: CSARSTVDNSPLHF
v_gene: TRBV10-2; len: 15; abundance: .; j_gene: TRBJ2-7; CDR3aa: CASSHSTGVGNEQYF
v_gene: TRBV5-1; len: 15; abundance: many; j_gene: TRBJ1-1; CDR3aa: CASSRDSIVLTEAFF
v_gene: TRBV5-1; len: 13; abundance: many; j_gene: TRBJ2-2; CDR3aa: CASYPGNTGELFF
v_gene: TRBV7-9; len: 13; abundance: many; j_gene: TRBJ2-5; CDR3aa: CASSFQGAETQYF
v_gene: TRBV28; len: 15; abundance: many; j_gene: TRBJ2-7; CDR3aa: CASRDPGRASYEQYF
v_gene: TRBV12-3/TRBV12-4; len: 14; abundance: .; j_gene: TRBJ2-5; CDR3aa: CASSLARVSETQYF
v_gene: TRBV11-3; len: 19; abundance: many; j_gene: TRBJ2-4; CDR3aa: CASSSEGRMTGGIKNIQYF
v_gene: TRBV6-5; len: 14; abundance: many; j_gene: TRBJ1-2; CDR3aa: CASRGEGANYGYTF
v_gene: TRBV11-1; len: 17; abundance: many; j_gene: TRBJ2-7; CDR3aa: CASSLAQTSGLPYEQYF
v_gene: TRBV6-5; len: 17; abundance: many; j_gene: TRBJ1-2; CDR3aa: CASSYSRRRRANYGYTF
v_gene: TRBV12-3/TRBV12-4; len: 13; abundance: .; j_gene: TRBJ2-7; CDR3aa: CASSNGGSYEQYF
v_gene: TRBV18; len: 13; abundance: .; j_gene: TRBJ2-7; CDR3aa: CASSVTGVSGQYF
v_gene: TRBV6-1; len: 13; abundance: many; j_gene: TRBJ1-2; CDR3aa: CASRGGTVYGYTF
v_gene: TRBV19; len: 15; abundance: many; j_gene: TRBJ2-2; CDR3aa: CASSIGTRGTGELFF
v_gene: TRBV28; len: 12; abundance: many; j_gene: TRBJ1-2; CDR3aa: CASSLYAYGYTF
v_gene: TRBV4-1; len: 14; abundance: .; j_gene: TRBJ1-2; CDR3aa: CASSQDRILGGYTF
v_gene: TRBV12-3/TRBV12-4; len: 14; abundance: many; j_gene: TRBJ2-7; CDR3aa: CASSTGAITYEQYF
v_gene: TRBV6-1; len: 15; abundance: .; j_gene: TRBJ1-5; CDR3aa: CASSGLGSHNQPQHF
v_gene: TRBV19; len: 15; abundance: many; j_gene: TRBJ2-2; CDR3aa: CASSLSTGSTGELFF
v_gene: TRBV12-3/TRBV12-4; len: 15; abundance: many; j_gene: TRBJ2-5; CDR3aa: CASSFGGDGQETQYF
v_gene: TRBV19; len: 13; abundance: many; j_gene: TRBJ1-1; CDR3aa: CASSDRTNTEAFF
v_gene: TRBV28; len: 14; abundance: many; j_gene: TRBJ1-2; CDR3aa: CASSPSQGPYGYTF
v_gene: TRBV5-1; len: 12; abundance: many; j_gene: TRBJ2-2; CDR3aa: CASKVDTGELFF
v_gene: TRBV19; len: 14; abundance: many; j_gene: TRBJ1-5; CDR3aa: CASKREARGQPQHF
v_gene: TRBV24-1; len: 16; abundance: few; j_gene: TRBJ2-5; CDR3aa: CATSEGVTGGHETQYF
v_gene: TRBV6-2/TRBV6-3; len: 14; abundance: few; j_gene: TRBJ1-5; CDR3aa: CASSFKTGGQPQHF
v_gene: TRBV4-1; len: 15; abundance: few; j_gene: TRBJ2-7; CDR3aa: CASSQKPGGTYEQYF
v_gene: TRBV4-2; len: 13; abundance: many; j_gene: TRBJ1-1; CDR3aa: CASSKTWNTEAFF
v_gene: TRBV30; len: 14; abundance: many; j_gene: TRBJ2-5; CDR3aa: CAWRRGRAVETQYF